One and the same sample provided the 3 T cell receptor beta chains below, sequenced in a study of blood T cell repertoires in COVID-19. Sequencing was performed with immunoSEQ multiplex PCR; in TCRdb, only in-frame clones are kept and a portion is missing. The data contain some 240,000 clones, about 80% of them singletons. The sequenced sample was peripheral blood. The receptors stem from a woman of 80 years or more with acute or convalescent COVID-19.

CDR3 DNA sequence: TGTGCCACCTCAGATGAGCGGGGCTATTCACCCCTCCACTTT. Its translation is CATSDERGYSPLHF. V gene TRBV6-6 combines with J gene TRBJ1-6; D is perhaps TRBD1 (5 bases). CDR1 is MNHNY, CDR2 SVGAGI, per germline (reference sequence). The CDR3 consists of 14 residues. Trimming pared 10 bases from V and 8 bases from J, leaving 18 bases between.

A single count supports this clone. DNA for the CDR3: TGTGCCAGCAGCTCCAGGATGAACAATGAGCAGTTCTTC. Residues: CASSSRMNNEQFF. The chain joins TRBV3-1 (or the pseudogene TRBV3-2) to TRBJ2-1; D is undetermined. Per the germline V gene, CDR1 is LGHDT and CDR2 is YNNKEL (reference sequence). The CDR3 has 13 residues. V gave up 5 bases and J gave up 5 bases, with 10 bases separating them.

The J gene is TRBJ2-3, the V gene TRBV4-1; 7 nucleotides line up with TRBD1. Germline lookup yields CDR1 MGHRA and CDR2 YSYEKL. This CDR3 region has 13 residues. J gave up 8 bases and V 4 bases, and 6 bases lay outside the gene matches. CDR3 protein: CASSPAQGVTQYF. Here the CDR3 DNA reads TGCGCCAGCAGCCCCGCCCAGGGGGTTACGCAGTATTTT.